A selection of T cell receptor beta chains follows, all from one sample in a study of Ad26.COV2.S vaccination and SARS-CoV-2 variants. Data came from immunoSEQ multiplex PCR; TCRdb stores just in-frame clones and leaves some out. The sample lists fewer than 500,000 clones; about 92% were seen once. The sample consisted of peripheral blood, taken in a trial of Ad26.COV2.S vaccine versus placebo. Receptor source: a person aged 18-60 years who received the Ad26.COV2.S COVID-19 vaccine or a placebo. Both conserved end residues are part of each CDR3. The D gene is left open where the match is weak. Not all rows give a size; the values are once, few, many and, for expanded clones, a class.

>TRBV24-1|TRBJ2-3|-|13|-
TGTGCCACCAGTCCCGGGAGTACAGATACGCAGTATTTT
CATSPGSTDTQYF
>TRBV5-4|TRBJ2-3|-|17|TRBD2
TGTGCCAGCAGCCGGTCCCAGGGACTAGCGAGCACAGATACGCAGTATTTT
CASSRSQGLASTDTQYF
>TRBV7-2|TRBJ2-1|few|15|TRBD2
TGTGCCAGCAGCCAAAGCGGGGGTTCCTACAATGAGCAGTTCTTC
CASSQSGGSYNEQFF
>TRBV7-9|TRBJ2-5|-|15|TRBD1
TGTGCCAGCAGCCGCCGACCGACAGGGCAAGAGACCCAGTACTTC
CASSRRPTGQETQYF
>TRBV15|TRBJ2-7|-|15|-
TGTGCCACCAGCAGTGACACTAGAGGGGGGAGGGAGCAGTACTTC
CATSSDTRGGREQYF
>TRBV9|TRBJ2-6|-|14|-
TGTGCCAGCAGCGTGGGCTCTGGGGCCAACGTCCTGACTTTC
CASSVGSGANVLTF
>TRBV11-2|TRBJ2-7|-|14|-
TGTGCCAGCAGACGTTACGGGGAATACTACGAGCAGTACTTC
CASRRYGEYYEQYF
>TRBV4-1|TRBJ2-1|-|16|TRBD2
TGCGCCAGCAGCCAAGAGGGACTAGCGGGAGCCCGGGAGCAGTTCTTC
CASSQEGLAGAREQFF
>TRBV6-5|TRBJ2-5|once|16|TRBD2
TGTGCCAGCAGTTCTACCGGACTAGCGGGATCGGAGACCCAGTACTTC
CASSSTGLAGSETQYF
>TRBV7-2|TRBJ2-7|once|15|TRBD2
TGTGCCAGCAGCTTAGTGGGACTAGGGATTTACGAGCAGTACTTC
CASSLVGLGIYEQYF
>TRBV27|TRBJ1-6|-|15|TRBD1
TGTGCCAGCAGTTCGTCGGGACAGCCTAATTCACCCCTCCATTTT
CASSSSGQPNSPLHF
>TRBV29-1|TRBJ2-7|-|13|TRBD1
TGCAGCGTTGTGGGGGACAGCGGCTACGAGCAGTACTTC
CSVVGDSGYEQYF